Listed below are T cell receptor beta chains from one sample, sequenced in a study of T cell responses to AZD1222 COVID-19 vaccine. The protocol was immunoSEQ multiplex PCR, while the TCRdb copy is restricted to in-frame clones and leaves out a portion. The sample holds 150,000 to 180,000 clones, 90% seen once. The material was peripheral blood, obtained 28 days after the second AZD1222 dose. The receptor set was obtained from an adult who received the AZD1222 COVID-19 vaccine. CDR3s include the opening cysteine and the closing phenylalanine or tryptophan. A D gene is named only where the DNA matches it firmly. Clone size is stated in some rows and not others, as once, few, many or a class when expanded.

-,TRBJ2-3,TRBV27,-,CASSQGQRTDTQYF,TGTGCCAGCAGTCAAGGACAGAGAACAGATACGCAGTATTTT
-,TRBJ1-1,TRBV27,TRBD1,CASSKRQGPLAEAFF,TGTGCCAGCAGCAAAAGACAGGGTCCTTTGGCTGAAGCTTTCTTT
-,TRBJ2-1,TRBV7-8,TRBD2,CASSARIGTSGMQFF,TGTGCCAGCAGCGCCCGGATAGGGACTAGCGGAATGCAGTTCTTC
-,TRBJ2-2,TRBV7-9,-,CASSLLSASNTGELFF,TGTGCCAGCAGTTTACTTAGCGCGTCGAACACCGGGGAGCTGTTTTTT
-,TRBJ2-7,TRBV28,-,CASNLGAYEQYF,TGTGCCAGCAATCTGGGAGCCTACGAGCAGTACTTC
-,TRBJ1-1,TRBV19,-,CASMGRGNTEAFF,TGTGCCAGTATGGGGAGGGGGAACACTGAAGCTTTCTTT
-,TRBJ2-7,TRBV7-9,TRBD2,CASSLTSGSSYEQYF,TGTGCCAGCAGCTTGACTAGCGGGAGCTCCTACGAGCAGTACTTC
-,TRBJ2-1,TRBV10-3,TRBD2,CAIRAGLAGVREQFF,TGTGCCATCAGAGCGGGACTAGCGGGAGTCCGTGAGCAGTTCTTC
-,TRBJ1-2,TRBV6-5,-,CASSYSQGNYGYTF,TGTGCCAGCAGTTACTCTCAGGGAAACTATGGCTACACCTTC
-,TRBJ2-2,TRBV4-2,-,CASSHSSGGQLSIGELFF,TGTGCCAGCAGCCACTCCTCCGGGGGACAGCTATCTATCGGGGAGCTGTTTTTT
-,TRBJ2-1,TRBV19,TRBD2,CASSLGLALSAYNEQFF,TGTGCCAGTAGTCTAGGACTAGCCTTAAGCGCCTACAATGAGCAGTTCTTC
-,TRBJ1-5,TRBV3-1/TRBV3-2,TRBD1,CASSRTGDQPQHF,TGTGCCAGCAGCCGGACAGGGGATCAGCCCCAGCATTTT
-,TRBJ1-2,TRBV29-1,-,CSVEGRPPGIYGYTF,TGCAGCGTTGAAGGCAGGCCCCCCGGCATATATGGCTACACCTTC
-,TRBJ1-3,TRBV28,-,CATTRGLSGNTIYF,TGTGCCACCACACGCGGGCTCTCTGGAAACACCATATATTTT
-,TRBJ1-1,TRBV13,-,CASSLRRSLNTEAFF,TGTGCCAGCAGCTTACGACGGAGCCTGAACACTGAAGCTTTCTTT
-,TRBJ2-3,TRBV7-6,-,CASSLERGVRDTQYF,TGTGCCAGCAGCTTAGAAAGGGGGGTCAGAGATACGCAGTATTTT
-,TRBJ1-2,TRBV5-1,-,CASSLWGYEYGYTF,TGCGCCAGCAGCTTATGGGGGTACGAGTATGGCTACACCTTC
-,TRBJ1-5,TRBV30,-,CAWSRDTNQPQHF,TGTGCCTGGAGCCGGGATACTAATCAGCCCCAGCATTTT
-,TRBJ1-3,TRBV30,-,CAWSEGVAGNTIYF,TGTGCCTGGAGTGAGGGTGTAGCTGGAAACACCATATATTTT
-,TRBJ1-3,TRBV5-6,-,CASSAGGPGNTIYF,TGTGCCAGCAGCGCGGGAGGACCTGGAAACACCATATATTTT
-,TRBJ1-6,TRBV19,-,CASSTPRDNFDSSIPFLALHF,TGTGCCAGTAGTACCCCCCGGGACAACTTCGATTCTTCGATTCCTTTTTTGGCCCTCCACTTT
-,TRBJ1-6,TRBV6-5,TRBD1,CASRAGTGAPALHF,TGTGCCAGCAGAGCCGGGACAGGGGCCCCAGCCCTCCACTTT
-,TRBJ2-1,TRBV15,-,CATSRSRSSYNEQFF,TGTGCCACCAGCAGGTCCAGGAGCTCCTACAATGAGCAGTTCTTC
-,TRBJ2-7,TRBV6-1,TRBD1,CASSGRDRAPAGEQYF,TGTGCCAGCAGTGGACGTGACAGGGCCCCTGCGGGCGAGCAGTACTTC
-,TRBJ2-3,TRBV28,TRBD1,CASSLRGQGSHTQYF,TGTGCCAGCAGTTTAAGGGGACAGGGCTCCCATACGCAGTATTTT
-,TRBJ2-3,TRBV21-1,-,CASSTSGAGHTDTQYF,TGTGCCAGCAGCACCTCAGGGGCTGGGCACACAGATACGCAGTATTTT
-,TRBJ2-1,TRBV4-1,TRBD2,CASSQDRLAGGSYEQFF,TGCGCCAGCAGCCAAGATCGGCTAGCGGGAGGAAGCTATGAGCAGTTCTTC
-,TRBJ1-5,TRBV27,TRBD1,CASSPLDRGANQPQHF,TGTGCCAGCAGTCCCTTGGACAGGGGGGCCAATCAGCCCCAGCATTTT
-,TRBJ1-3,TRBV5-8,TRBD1,CASSPGTGPGNTIYF,TGTGCCAGCAGCCCAGGGACAGGCCCGGGAAACACCATATATTTT
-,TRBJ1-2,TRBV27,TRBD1,CASSFGTEGYGYTF,TGTGCCAGCAGTTTCGGGACAGAGGGCTATGGCTACACCTTC
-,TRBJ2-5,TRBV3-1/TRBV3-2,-,CASSQEFRGKMTQYF,TGTGCCAGCAGCCAAGAGTTTAGGGGAAAGATGACCCAGTACTTC
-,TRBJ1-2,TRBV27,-,CASSFRDTVGYTF,TGTGCCAGCAGTTTTCGGGACACTGTGGGCTACACCTTC
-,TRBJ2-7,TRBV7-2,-,CASSLVSPGNEQYF,TGTGCCAGCAGCTTAGTTTCGCCAGGGAACGAGCAGTACTTC
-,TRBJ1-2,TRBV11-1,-,CASSHHNRDMDTF,TGTGCCAGCAGCCACCATAACCGGGACATGGACACCTTC
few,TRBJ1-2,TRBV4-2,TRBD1,CASGAGTAASNYGYTF,TGTGCCAGCGGGGCCGGGACAGCAGCTTCAAACTATGGCTACACCTTC
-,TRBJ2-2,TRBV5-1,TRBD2,CASSLGGGRVAGELFF,TGCGCCAGCAGCTTGGGGGGCGGGAGAGTCGCCGGGGAGCTGTTTTTT
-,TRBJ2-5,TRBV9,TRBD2,CASSAGGPNQETQYF,TGTGCCAGCAGCGCGGGAGGACCGAATCAAGAGACCCAGTACTTC
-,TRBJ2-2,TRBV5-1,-,CASSPVGGRDTGELFF,TGCGCCAGCAGCCCCGTAGGGGGGCGCGACACCGGGGAGCTGTTTTTT
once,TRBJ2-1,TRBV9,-,CASSVLLVTDEQFF,TGTGCCAGCAGCGTTCTACTAGTCACAGATGAGCAGTTCTTC
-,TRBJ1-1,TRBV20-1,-,CSARQDSEAFF,TGCAGTGCTAGACAGGACAGTGAAGCTTTCTTT
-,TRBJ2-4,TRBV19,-,CASSIQKVQNIQYF,TGTGCCAGTAGTATTCAGAAAGTGCAAAACATTCAGTACTTC
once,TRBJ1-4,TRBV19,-,CASMGYETAQNEKLFF,TGTGCCAGTATGGGGTATGAGACAGCCCAAAATGAAAAACTGTTTTTT
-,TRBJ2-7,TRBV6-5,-,CASSYYVQGYEQYF,TGTGCCAGCAGTTACTATGTACAGGGCTACGAGCAGTACTTC
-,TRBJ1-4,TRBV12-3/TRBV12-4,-,CASSLGQKLFF,TGTGCCAGCAGTTTAGGGCAGAAACTGTTTTTT
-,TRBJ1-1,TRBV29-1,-,CSARQEANTEAFF,TGCAGCGCGAGACAGGAAGCGAACACTGAAGCTTTCTTT
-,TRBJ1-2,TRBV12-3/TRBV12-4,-,CASSLAPNYGYTF,TGTGCCAGCAGTTTAGCGCCTAACTATGGCTACACCTTC
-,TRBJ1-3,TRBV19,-,CASMGGFNTIYF,TGTGCCAGTATGGGAGGTTTTAACACCATATATTTT
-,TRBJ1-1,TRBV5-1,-,CASAVQAENTEAFF,TGCGCCAGCGCCGTACAGGCGGAGAACACTGAAGCTTTCTTT